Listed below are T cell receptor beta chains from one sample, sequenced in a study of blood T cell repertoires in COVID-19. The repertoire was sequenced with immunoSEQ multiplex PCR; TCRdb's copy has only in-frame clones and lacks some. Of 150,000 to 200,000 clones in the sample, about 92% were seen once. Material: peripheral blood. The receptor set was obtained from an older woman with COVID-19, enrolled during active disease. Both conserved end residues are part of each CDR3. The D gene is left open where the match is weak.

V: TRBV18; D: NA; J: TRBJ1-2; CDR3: CASSPSGVDYGYTF
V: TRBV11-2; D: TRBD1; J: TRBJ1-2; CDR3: CASSLNRLVMDRLGYTF
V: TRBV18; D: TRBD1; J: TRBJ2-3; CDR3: CASSERQGTDTQYF
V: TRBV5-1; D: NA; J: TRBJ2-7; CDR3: CASSSGGEQYF
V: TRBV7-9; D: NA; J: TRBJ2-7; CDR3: CASSLGAGPYEQYF
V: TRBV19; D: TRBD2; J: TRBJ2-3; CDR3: CASSIGPGGIDTQYF
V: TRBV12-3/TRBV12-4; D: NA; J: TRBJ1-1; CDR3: CASSSAQDTEAFF
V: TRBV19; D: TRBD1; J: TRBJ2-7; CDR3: CASSIVQGAGEQYF
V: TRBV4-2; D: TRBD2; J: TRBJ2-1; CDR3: CASSQGAGELYNEQFF
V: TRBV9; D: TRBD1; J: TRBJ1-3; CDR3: CASSVSSGGSSGNTIYF
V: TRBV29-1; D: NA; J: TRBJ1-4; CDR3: CSILPGETNEKLFF
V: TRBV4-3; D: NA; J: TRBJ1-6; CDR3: CASSQDPTYRSLHF
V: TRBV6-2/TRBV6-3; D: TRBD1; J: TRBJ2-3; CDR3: CASSWRGGTGQDTQYF
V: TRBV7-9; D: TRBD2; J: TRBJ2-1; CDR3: CASSFPSPSGIYNEQFF
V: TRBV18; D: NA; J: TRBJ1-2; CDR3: CASSPPGRGYTF
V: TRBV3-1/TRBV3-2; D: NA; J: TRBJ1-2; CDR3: CASRGSAGYTF
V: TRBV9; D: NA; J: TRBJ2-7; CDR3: CASSVGGGNYEQYF
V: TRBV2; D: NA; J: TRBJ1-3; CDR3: CASRESGNTIYF
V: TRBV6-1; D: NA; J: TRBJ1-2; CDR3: CASSEAARDYGYTF
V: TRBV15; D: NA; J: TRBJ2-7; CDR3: CATSREGVSPEQYF
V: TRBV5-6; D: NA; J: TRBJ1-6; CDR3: CASSLFGAGVVSPLHF
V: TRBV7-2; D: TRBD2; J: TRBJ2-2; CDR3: CASSLVAGLNTGELFF
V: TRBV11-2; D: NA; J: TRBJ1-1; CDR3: CASSLGIRGLNTEAFF
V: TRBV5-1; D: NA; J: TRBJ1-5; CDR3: CASSLGQDSNQPQHF
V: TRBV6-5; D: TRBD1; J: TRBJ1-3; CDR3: CASSYLRTGSGNTIYF
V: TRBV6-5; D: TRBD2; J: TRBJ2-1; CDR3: CASSRLAGGPVEQFF
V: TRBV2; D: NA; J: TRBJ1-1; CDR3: CASSGRGMGTEAFF
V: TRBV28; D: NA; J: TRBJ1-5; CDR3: CASSLRGASNQPQHF
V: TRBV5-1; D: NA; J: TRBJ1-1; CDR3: CASTTDWGDEAFF
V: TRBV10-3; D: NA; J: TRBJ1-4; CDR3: CAISERQVNEKLFF
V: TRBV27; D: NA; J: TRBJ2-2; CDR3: CASKQGNTGELFF
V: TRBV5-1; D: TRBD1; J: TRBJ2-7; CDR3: CASSLLGQARILYEQYF